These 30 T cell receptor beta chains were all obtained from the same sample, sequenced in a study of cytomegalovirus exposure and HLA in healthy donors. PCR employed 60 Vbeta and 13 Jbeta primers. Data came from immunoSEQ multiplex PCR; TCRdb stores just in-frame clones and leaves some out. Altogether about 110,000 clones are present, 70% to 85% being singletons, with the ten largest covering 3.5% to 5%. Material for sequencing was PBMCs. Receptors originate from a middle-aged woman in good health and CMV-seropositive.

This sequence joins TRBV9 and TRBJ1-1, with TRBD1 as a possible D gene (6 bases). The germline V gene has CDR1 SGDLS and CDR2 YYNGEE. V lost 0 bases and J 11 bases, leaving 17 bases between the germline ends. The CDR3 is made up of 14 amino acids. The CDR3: CASSVGRDIGEAFF. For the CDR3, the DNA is TGTGCCAGCAGCGTAGGAAGGGACATAGGGGAGGCTTTCTTT.

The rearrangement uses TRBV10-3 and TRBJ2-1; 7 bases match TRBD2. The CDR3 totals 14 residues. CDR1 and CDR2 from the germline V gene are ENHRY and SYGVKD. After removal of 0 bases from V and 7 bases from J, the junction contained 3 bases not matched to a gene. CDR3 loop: CAISESTSSNEQFF. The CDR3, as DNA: TGTGCCATCAGTGAGTCGACTAGCTCAAATGAGCAGTTCTTC.

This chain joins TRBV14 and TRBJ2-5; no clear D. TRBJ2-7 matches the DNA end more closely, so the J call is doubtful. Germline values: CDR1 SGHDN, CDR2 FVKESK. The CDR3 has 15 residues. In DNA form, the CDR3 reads TGTGCCAGCAGCCAAGGGTTCCTTCGGTCCTACGAGCAGTACTTC. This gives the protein CASSQGFLRSYEQYF.

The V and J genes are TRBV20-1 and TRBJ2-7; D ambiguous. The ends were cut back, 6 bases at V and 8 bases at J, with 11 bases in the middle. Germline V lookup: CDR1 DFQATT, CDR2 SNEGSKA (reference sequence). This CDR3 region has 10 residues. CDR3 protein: CSASDGKQYF. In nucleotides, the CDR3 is TGCAGTGCCAGCGACGGAAAGCAGTACTTC.

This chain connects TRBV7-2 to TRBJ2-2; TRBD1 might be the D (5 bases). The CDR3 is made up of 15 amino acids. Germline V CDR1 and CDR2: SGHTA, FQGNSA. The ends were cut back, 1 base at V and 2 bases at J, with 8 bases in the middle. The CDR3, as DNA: TGTGCCAGCAGCTTAGAGGGGCTCAACACCGGGGAGCTGTTTTTT. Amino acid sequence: CASSLEGLNTGELFF. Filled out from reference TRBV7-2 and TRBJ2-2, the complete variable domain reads GAGVSQSPSNKVTEKGKDVELRCDPISGHTALYWYRQSLGQGLEFLIYFQGNSAPDKSGLPSDRFSAERTGGSVSTLTIQRTQQEDSAVYLCASSLEGLNTGELFFGEGSRLTVL.

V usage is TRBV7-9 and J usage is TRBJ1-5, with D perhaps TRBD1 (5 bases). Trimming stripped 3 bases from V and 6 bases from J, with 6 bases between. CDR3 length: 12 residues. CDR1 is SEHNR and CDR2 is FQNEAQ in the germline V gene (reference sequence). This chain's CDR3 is CASSLGGQPQHF. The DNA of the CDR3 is TGTGCCAGCAGCTTGGGGGGTCAGCCCCAGCATTTT.

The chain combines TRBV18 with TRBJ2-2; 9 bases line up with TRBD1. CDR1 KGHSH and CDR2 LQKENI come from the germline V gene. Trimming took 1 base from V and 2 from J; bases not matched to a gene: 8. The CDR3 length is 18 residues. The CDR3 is CASSPLAGTGLNTGELFF. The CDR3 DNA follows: TGTGCCAGCTCACCACTAGCCGGGACAGGGTTAAACACCGGGGAGCTGTTTTTT.

The CDR3 DNA is TGCGCCAGCAGCCAAGACCGGGTGGTAGCGGCTAGCACAGATACGCAGTATTTT. Its translation is CASSQDRVVAASTDTQYF. This chain joins TRBV4-3 and TRBJ2-3; TRBD2 might be the D (6 bases). The CDR3 is 18 residues long. V was shortened by 0 bases and J by 0 bases, with 16 bases between the two germline ends. Germline values: CDR1 LGHNA, CDR2 YSLEER.

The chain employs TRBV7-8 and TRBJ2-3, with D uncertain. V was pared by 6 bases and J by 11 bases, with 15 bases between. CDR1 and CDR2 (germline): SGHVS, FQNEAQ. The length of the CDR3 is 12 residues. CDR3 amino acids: CASSLLAAKQYF. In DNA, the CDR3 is TGTGCCAGCAGTTTACTGGCCGCAAAGCAGTATTTT.

CDR3 DNA sequence: TGTGCCAGCAGCTTACCAGGCCCAGACAGGAACACTGAAGCTTTCTTT. Encoded protein: CASSLPGPDRNTEAFF. The chain couples TRBV7-9 to TRBJ1-1; weak D call: TRBD1 (5 bases). The CDR3 has 16 residues. The germline V gene has CDR1 SEHNR and CDR2 FQNEAQ (reference sequence). V was shortened by 2 bases and J by 1 base, with 14 bases between the two germline ends.

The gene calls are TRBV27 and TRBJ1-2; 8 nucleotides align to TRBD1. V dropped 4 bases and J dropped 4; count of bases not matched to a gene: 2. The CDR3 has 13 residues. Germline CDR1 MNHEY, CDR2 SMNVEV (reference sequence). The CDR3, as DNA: TGTGCCAGCAGTTGGGACAGGTCCTATGGCTACACCTTC. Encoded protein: CASSWDRSYGYTF.

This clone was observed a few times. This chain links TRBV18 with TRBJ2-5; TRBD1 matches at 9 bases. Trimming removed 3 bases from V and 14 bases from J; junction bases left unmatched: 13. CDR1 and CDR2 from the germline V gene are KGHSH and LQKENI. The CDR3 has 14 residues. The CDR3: CASSPWDRVSTIYF. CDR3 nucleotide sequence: TGTGCCAGCTCACCCTGGGACAGGGTCAGTACTATCTACTTC.

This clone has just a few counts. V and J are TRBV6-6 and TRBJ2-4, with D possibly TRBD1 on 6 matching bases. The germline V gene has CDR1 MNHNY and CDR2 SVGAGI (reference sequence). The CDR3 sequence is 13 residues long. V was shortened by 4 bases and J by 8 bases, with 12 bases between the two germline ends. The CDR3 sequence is CASSSTEGDIQYF. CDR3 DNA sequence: TGTGCCAGCAGTTCCACAGAGGGGGACATTCAGTACTTC.

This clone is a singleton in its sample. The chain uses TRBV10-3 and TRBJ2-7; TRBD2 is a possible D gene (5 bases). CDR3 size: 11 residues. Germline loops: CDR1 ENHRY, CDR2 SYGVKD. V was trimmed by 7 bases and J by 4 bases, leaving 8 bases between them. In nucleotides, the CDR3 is TGTGCCATCACTTCGGGATACGAGCAGTACTTC. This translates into CAITSGYEQYF.

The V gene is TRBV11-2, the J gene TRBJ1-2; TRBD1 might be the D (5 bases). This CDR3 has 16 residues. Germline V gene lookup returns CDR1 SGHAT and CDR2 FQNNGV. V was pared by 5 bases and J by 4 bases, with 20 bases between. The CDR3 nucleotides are TGTGCCAGCAGCCCGGCCGGGGGTTTAGGGGCCTATGGCTACACCTTC. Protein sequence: CASSPAGGLGAYGYTF. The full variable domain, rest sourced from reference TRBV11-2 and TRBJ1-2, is EAGVAQSPRYKIIEKRQSVAFWCNPISGHATLYWYQQILGQGPKLLIQFQNNGVVDDSQLPKDRFSAERLKGVDSTLKIQPAKLEDSAVYLCASSPAGGLGAYGYTFGSGTRLTVV.

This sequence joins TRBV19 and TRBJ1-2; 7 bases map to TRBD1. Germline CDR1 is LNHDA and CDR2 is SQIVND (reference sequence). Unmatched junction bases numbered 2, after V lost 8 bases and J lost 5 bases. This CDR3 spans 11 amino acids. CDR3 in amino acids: CASQGGYGYTF. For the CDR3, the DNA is TGTGCCAGTCAGGGGGGATATGGCTACACCTTC.

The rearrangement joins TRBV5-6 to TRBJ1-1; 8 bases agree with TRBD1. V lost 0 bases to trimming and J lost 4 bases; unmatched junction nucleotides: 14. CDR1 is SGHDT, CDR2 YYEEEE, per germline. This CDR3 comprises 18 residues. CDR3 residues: CASSLGYGTGGQSTEAFF. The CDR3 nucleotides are TGTGCCAGCAGCTTGGGATATGGGACAGGCGGCCAGAGCACTGAAGCTTTCTTT.

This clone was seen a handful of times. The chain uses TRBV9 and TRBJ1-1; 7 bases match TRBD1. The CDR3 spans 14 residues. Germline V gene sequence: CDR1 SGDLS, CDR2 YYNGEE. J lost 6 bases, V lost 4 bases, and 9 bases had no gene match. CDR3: CASSKDQGVAEAFF. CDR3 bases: TGTGCCAGCAGCAAAGATCAGGGGGTTGCTGAAGCTTTCTTT.

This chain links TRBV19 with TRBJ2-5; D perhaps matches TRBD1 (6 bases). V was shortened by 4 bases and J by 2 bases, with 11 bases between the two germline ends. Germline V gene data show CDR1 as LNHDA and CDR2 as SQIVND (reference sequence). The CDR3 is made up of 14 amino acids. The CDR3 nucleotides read TGTGCCAGTAGTAGGGGTGACAGGCAAGAGACCCAGTACTTC. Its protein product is CASSRGDRQETQYF.

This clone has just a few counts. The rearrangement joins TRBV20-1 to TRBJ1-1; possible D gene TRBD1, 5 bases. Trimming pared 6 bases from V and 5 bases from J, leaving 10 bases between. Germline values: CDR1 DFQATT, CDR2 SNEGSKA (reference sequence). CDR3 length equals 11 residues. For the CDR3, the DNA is TGCAGTGCCATCAGGGTAACTGAAGCTTTCTTT. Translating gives CSAIRVTEAFF.

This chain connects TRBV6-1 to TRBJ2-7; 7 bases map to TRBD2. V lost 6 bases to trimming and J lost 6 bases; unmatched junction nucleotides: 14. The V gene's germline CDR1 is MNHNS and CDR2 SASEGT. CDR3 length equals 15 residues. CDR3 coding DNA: TGTGCCAGCAGCCTTCTAGCGGACCTTAGGGGCGAGCAGTACTTC. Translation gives CASSLLADLRGEQYF.

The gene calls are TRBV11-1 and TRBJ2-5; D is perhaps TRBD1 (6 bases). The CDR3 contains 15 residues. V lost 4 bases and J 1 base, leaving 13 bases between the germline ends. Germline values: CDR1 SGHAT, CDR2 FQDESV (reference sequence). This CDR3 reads CASSSLLDSQETQYF. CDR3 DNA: TGTGCCAGCAGCTCCCTCCTGGACAGCCAAGAGACCCAGTACTTC.

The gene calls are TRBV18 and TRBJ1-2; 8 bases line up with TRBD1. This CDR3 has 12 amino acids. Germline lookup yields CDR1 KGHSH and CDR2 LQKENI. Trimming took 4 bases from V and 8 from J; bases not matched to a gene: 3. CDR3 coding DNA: TGTGCCAGCTCACAGGACAGGGAGGGCTACACCTTC. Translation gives CASSQDREGYTF.

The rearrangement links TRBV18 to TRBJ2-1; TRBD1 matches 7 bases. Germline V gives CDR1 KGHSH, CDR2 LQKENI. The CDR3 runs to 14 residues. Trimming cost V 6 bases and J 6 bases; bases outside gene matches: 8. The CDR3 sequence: CASSPKRDSNEQFF. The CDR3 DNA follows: TGTGCCAGCTCGCCTAAACGGGACAGCAATGAGCAGTTCTTC.

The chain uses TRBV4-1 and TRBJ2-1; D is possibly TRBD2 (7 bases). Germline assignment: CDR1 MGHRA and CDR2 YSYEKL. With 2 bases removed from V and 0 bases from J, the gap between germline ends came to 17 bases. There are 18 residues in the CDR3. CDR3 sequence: CASSQREGVGSSYNEQFF. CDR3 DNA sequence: TGCGCCAGCAGCCAAAGGGAGGGGGTAGGGAGCTCCTACAATGAGCAGTTCTTC.

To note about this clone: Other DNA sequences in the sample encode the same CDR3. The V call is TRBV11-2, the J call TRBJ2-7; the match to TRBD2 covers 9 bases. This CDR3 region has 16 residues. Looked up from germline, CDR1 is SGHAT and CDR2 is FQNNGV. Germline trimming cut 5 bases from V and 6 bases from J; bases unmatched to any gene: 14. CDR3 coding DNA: TGTGCCAGCAGCACAACCTACTCCGGGACTAGCAGCGAGCAGTACTTC. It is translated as CASSTTYSGTSSEQYF.

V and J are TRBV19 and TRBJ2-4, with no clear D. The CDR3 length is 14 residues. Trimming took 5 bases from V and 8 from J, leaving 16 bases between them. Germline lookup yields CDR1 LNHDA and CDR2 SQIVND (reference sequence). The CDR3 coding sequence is TGTGCCAGTAGTGCCTCGGGTGGGTGGGACATTCAGTACTTC. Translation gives CASSASGGWDIQYF.

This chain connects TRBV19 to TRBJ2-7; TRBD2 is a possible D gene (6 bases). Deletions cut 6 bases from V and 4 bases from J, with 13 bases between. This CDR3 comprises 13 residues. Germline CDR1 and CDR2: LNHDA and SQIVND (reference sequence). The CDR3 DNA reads TGTGCCAGTAGCCTCATCGGGGGATACGAGCAGTACTTC. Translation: CASSLIGGYEQYF.

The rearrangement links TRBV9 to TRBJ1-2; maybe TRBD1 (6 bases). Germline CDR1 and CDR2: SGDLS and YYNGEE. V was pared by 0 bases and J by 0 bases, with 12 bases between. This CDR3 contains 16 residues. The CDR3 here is CASSVDRTVANYGYTF. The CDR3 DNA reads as TGTGCCAGCAGCGTAGATCGGACAGTAGCTAACTATGGCTACACCTTC.

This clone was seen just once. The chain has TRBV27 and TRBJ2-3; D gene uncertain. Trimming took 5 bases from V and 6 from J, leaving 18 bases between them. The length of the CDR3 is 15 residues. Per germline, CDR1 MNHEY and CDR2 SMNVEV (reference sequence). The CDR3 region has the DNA TGTGCCAGCAGTCCCCAAGCCCAAACCCCCGATACGCAGTATTTT. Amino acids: CASSPQAQTPDTQYF.